This T cell receptor (beta chain) was sequenced during a study of T cells in Graves' hyperthyroidism and ophthalmopathy. Study information: Before any treatment, at initial diagnosis, peripheral blood was collected.

As for this clonotype: Its antigen is unknown. Sequence at one end of the junction differs from germline and may be a read error.

This CDR3 is built from 15 residues. Germline V gene data show CDR1 as MNHEY and CDR2 as SVGEGT. Study observations and caveats: Researchers report that a 13 V-J model separated ophthalmopathy from stable hyperthyroidism. Blood shared most expanded thyroid clonotypes above 0.001.

The investigators amplified TCR beta CDR3 regions from RNA transcripts. The HTBI set primed first-round TCR CDR3 RT-PCR. MiXCR, run by TCRdb on the multiplex PCR reads, gives a single entry per CDR3 protein. The sample lists a few hundred thousand distinct CDR3 sequences, roughly 16% occurring once. The chain combines TRBV6-2 or TRBV6-3 with TRBJ1-1, with D unclear. The clonotype comes from a middle-aged woman with Graves' ophthalmopathy. The specimen was blood. The CDR3 loop reads CASSPFAGGGTEASF. Written as DNA, the CDR3 is TGTGCCAGCAGTCCCTTTGCAGGTGGAGGTACTGAAGCTTCCTTT.